This T cell receptor beta chain was identified during a study of blood T cells in healthy people across ages. The draw of peripheral blood yielded ten milliliters from each donor. Together with a sample-barcoded 5' primer, a J-beta primer mix was included in a second PCR lasting about 7 to 12 cycles. All cDNA molecules were each tagged by a template-switch adaptor with 12 random nucleotides. MiXCR, run by TCRdb on the 5' RACE reads, gives a single entry per CDR3 protein. The sample holds some 730,000 distinct CDR3 sequences; 20% to 25% are singletons and the top ten take about 20%. The germline V gene has CDR1 DFQATT and CDR2 SNEGSKA (reference sequence). The CDR3 sequence is 11 residues long. The V end was cut by 6 bases, the J end by 7 bases, with 12 bases between. This clonotype has just a few counts. The conserved phenylalanine or tryptophan normally closing the CDR3 is absent here, so this likely arose from a read error.

This chain connects TRBV20-1 to TRBJ1-1; D is unclear. The sequenced sample was blood. This clonotype was sampled from a man between 65 and 79 years old in good health. CDR3 amino acids: CSAPGHLEAFL. Here the CDR3 DNA reads TGCAGTGCCCCGGGCCACCTTGAAGCTTTCCTT.